This T cell receptor beta chain was identified during a study of blood T cell repertoires in COVID-19. Generated by immunoSEQ multiplex PCR, the TCRdb table keeps only in-frame clones and is missing some. The sample holds under 350,000 clones, 83% seen once. V lost 1 base and J lost 10, with 8 bases in between. Per germline, CDR1 SEHNR and CDR2 FQNEAQ (reference sequence). CDR3 size: 13 residues. This clone was counted a few times. The receptor comes from a man in his fifties or sixties who had recovered from COVID-19. The chain has TRBV7-9 and TRBJ1-6, with a possible D match to TRBD1 (6 bases). Source material: peripheral blood. CDR3: CASSLGQGSPLHF. The CDR3 nucleotides read TGTGCCAGCAGCTTAGGGCAGGGGTCACCCCTCCACTTT.